This TCR beta chain was documented in a study of T cells in Graves' hyperthyroidism and ophthalmopathy. Template material for amplifying TCR beta CDR3 regions consisted of RNA transcripts. A set of HTBI primers served as the primers for a first-round RT-PCR of the TCR CDR3. TCRdb passed the multiplex PCR reads through MiXCR, listing each CDR3 protein once. The repertoire holds approximately 300,000 distinct CDR3 sequences, with over 15% as singletons. V was shortened by 5 bases and J by 4 bases, with 12 bases between the two germline ends. The germline V gene has CDR1 MNHEY and CDR2 SVGEGT. There are 14 residues in the CDR3.

The sequence derives from a woman between 55 and 75 years old with Graves' ophthalmopathy. Sample: blood. This chain uses TRBV6-2 or TRBV6-3 with TRBJ2-1, with D maybe TRBD1 (6 bases). Here the CDR3 DNA reads TGTGCCAGCAGTCCTCCAGGACAGTACAATGAGCAGTTCTTC. Amino acids: CASSPPGQYNEQFF.